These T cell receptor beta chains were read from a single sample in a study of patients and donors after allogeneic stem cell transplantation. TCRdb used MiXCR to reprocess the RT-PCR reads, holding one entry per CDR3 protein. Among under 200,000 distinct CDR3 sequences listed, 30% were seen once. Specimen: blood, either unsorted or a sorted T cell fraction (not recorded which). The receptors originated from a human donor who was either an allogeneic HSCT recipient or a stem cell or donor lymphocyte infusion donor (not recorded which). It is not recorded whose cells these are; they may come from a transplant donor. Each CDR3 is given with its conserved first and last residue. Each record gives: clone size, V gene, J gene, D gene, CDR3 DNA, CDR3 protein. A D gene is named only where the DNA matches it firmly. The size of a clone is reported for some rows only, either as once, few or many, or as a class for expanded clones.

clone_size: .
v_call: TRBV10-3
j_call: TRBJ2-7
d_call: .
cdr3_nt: TGTGCCATCAGTGAGTCCGGGCTAAACGAGCAGTACTTC
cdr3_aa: CAISESGLNEQYF

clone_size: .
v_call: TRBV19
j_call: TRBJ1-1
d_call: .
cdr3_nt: TGTGCCAGTAGCACAGGGTTCACTGAAGCTTTCTTT
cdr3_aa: CASSTGFTEAFF

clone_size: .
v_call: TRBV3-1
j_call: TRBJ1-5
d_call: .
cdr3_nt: TGTGCCAGCAGCCCAGCGGGGCAGGGGATGAATCAGCCCCAGCATTTT
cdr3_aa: CASSPAGQGMNQPQHF

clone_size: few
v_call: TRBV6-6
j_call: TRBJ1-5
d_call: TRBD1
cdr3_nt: TGTGCCAGCAGTTACGGACAGGGGGCAGGGCAGCCCCAGCATTTT
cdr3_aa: CASSYGQGAGQPQHF

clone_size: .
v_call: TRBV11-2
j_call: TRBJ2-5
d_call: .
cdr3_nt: TGTGCCAGCAGCTATGTTTGGGAGACCCAGTACTTC
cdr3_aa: CASSYVWETQYF

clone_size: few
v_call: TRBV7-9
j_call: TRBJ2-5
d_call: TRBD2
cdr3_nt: TGTGCCAGCAGCTTAGGGAGCGGGACTGAGACCCAGTACTTC
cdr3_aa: CASSLGSGTETQYF

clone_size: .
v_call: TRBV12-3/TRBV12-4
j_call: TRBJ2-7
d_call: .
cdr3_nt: TGTGCCAGCAGAACAAGCTCGGCAGCAATAAGCTCCTACGAGCAGTACTTC
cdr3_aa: CASRTSSAAISSYEQYF

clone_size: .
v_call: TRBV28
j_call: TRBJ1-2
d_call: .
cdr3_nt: TGTGCCAGCAGTTTTGAGCACCTCTATGGCTACACCTTC
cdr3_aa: CASSFEHLYGYTF

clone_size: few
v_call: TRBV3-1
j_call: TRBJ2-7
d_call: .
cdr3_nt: TGTGCCAGCAGCCCCCCGACTAACTCCTACGAGCAGTACTTC
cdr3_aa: CASSPPTNSYEQYF

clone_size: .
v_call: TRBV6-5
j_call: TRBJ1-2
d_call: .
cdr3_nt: TGTGCCAGCAGTTACTCGTTCAGGGACTATGGCTACACCTTC
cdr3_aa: CASSYSFRDYGYTF

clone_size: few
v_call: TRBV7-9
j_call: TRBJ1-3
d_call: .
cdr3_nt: TGTGCCAGCAGCTTAGGGCTGGCGTCGGAGTTCCTGGGAAACACCATATATTTT
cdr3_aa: CASSLGLASEFLGNTIYF

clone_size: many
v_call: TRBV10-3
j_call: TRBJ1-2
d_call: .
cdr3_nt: TGTGCCATCAGTGAGTCGGGGCGGTTCTATGGCTACACCTTC
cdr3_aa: CAISESGRFYGYTF

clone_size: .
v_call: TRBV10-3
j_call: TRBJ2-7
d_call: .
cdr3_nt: TGTGCCACCGGCCGGGACTTATCCTACGAGCAGTACTTC
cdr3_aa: CATGRDLSYEQYF

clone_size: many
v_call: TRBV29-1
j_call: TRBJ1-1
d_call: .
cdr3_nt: TGCAGCGTCAGATACAGGGTCCACACTGACACTGAAGCTTTCTTT
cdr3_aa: CSVRYRVHTDTEAFF

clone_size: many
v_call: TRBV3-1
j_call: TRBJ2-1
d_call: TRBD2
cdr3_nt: TGTGCCAGCAGCCAAGTTGGGACTAGCATTGAGCAGTTCTTC
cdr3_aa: CASSQVGTSIEQFF

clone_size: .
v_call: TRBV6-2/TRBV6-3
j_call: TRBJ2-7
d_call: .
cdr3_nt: TGTGCCAGCAGTTATTGGGACCGCTCCTACGAGCAGTACTTC
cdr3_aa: CASSYWDRSYEQYF

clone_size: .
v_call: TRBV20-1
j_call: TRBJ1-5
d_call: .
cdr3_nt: TGCAGTGCTAGGGGACCGAACAATCAGCCCCAGCATTTT
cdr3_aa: CSARGPNNQPQHF

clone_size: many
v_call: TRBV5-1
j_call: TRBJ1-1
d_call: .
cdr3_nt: TGCGCCAGCAGCTTGGCGGGGACGAACACTGAAGCTTTCTTT
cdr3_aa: CASSLAGTNTEAFF

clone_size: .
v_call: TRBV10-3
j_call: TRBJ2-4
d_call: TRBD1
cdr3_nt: TGTGCCATCAGCTTACGACAGGGTCCCCAGTACTTC
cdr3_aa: CAISLRQGPQYF

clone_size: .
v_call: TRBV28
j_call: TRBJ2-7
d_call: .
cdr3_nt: TGTGCCAGCAGTTTACGACGGACTACGCAGTACTTC
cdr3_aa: CASSLRRTTQYF

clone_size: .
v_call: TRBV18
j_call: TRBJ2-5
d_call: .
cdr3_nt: TGTGCCAGCTCAGTTGCCGGGACACTCTACCAAGAGACCCAGTACTTC
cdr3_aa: CASSVAGTLYQETQYF

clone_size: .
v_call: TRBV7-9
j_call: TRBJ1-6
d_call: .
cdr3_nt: TGTGCCAGCAGCTCAGGAGCCGGAACGCTATATTCACCCCTCCACTTT
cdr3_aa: CASSSGAGTLYSPLHF

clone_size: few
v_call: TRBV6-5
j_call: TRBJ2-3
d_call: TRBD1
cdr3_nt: TGTGCCAGCAGTTACTCCGGGACAGGGGGCGCAGATACGCAGTATTTT
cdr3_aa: CASSYSGTGGADTQYF

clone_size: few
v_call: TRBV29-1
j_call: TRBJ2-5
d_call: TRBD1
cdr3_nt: TGCAGCGTTGATAGCGTGGACAGGGGGCGAGAGACCCAGTACTTC
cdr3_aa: CSVDSVDRGRETQYF

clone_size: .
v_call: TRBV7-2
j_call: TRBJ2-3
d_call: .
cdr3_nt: TGTGCCAGCAGCTTCAGCGGAACAGATACGCAGTATTTT
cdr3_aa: CASSFSGTDTQYF

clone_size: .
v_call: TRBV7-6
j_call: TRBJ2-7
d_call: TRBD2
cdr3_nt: TGTGCCAGCAGCTTAGACGGGGGGGGCTACGAGCAGTACTTC
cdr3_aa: CASSLDGGGYEQYF

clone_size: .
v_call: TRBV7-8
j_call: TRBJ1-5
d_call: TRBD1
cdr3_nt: TGTGCCAGCAGCCTCAGGGGGCGGAGGCCCCAGCATTTT
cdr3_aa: CASSLRGRRPQHF

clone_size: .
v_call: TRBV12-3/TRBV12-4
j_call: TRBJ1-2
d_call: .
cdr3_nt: TGTGCCAGCAGTTTATGGGCAGGATTCTATGGCTACACCTTC
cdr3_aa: CASSLWAGFYGYTF

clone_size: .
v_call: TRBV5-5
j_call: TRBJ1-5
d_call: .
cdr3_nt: TGTGCCAGCAGCTTGGGGGGTGACAGTTATCAGCCCCAGCATTTT
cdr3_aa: CASSLGGDSYQPQHF

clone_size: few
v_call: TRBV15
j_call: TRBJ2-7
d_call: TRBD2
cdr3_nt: TGTGCCACCAGCCCTACTAGCGTCTACGAGCAGTACTTC
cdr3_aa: CATSPTSVYEQYF

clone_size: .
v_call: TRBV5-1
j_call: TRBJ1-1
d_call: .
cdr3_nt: TGCGCCAGCAGCTTGCTAATCATGAACACTGAAGCTTTCTTT
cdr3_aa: CASSLLIMNTEAFF

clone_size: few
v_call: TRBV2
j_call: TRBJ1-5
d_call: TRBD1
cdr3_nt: TGTGCCAGCAGTGAGTCACAGGGGGCTCAGCCCCAGCATTTT
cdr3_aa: CASSESQGAQPQHF